One sample yielded the 27 T cell receptor beta chains listed below, sequenced in a study of shared clonotypes between healthy human individuals (dated by TCRdb to the early 2020s). Library generation was performed with the immunoSEQ multiplex PCR assay. TCRdb retrieved this table from immuneACCESS and kept in-frame rearrangements only. Not all clones are present; in checked studies, unresolved V genes account for under half, and no reason is known for the remainder. A total of under 2,500,000 clones appear in this sample, approximately 96% of them only once. Over 0.1% of the sample comes from the top ten. The source material was naive CD4+ T cells sorted from blood. Sample cell subset or site, as interpreted from the label and publication: CD45RA+ positively selected. All receptors come from a man aged 18 to 35 in good health.

The chain carries TRBV28 and TRBJ2-1; weak D call: TRBD1 (5 bases). Deletions cut 6 bases from V and 8 bases from J, with 14 bases between. The germline V gene has CDR1 MDHEN and CDR2 SYDVKM. This CDR3 is built from 13 residues. The chain's CDR3 is CASSARVSDEQFF. The CDR3 DNA sequence: TGTGCCAGCAGCGCCAGGGTTTCGGATGAGCAGTTCTTC. The entire variable domain, with the rest obtained from reference TRBV28 and TRBJ2-1, is as follows: DVKVTQSSRYLVKRTGEKVFLECVQDMDHENMFWYRQDPGLGLRLIYFSYDVKMKEKGDIPEGYSVSREKKERFSLILESASTNQTSMYLCASSARVSDEQFFGPGTRLTVL.

As for this clone: Additional DNA sequences in this sample encode the identical CDR3. V usage is TRBV18 and J usage is TRBJ1-1; D perhaps matches TRBD1 (6 bases). The germline gives CDR1 KGHSH, CDR2 LQKENI. The CDR3 sequence is 13 residues long. V was pared by 3 bases and J by 6 bases, with 11 bases between. This CDR3 is CASSPRQVAEAFF. CDR3 bases: TGTGCCAGCTCACCTAGACAGGTCGCTGAAGCTTTCTTT.

This clone has a single count. The rearrangement links TRBV6-1 to TRBJ1-1; 9 positions agree with TRBD1. The CDR3 covers 12 residues. CDR1 is MNHNS, CDR2 SASEGT, per germline. With 10 bases clipped from V and 8 bases from J, the junction kept 8 bases outside the gene matches. The CDR3 loop reads CAIANRGLEAFF. The CDR3 nucleotides read TGTGCCATCGCTAACAGGGGGCTCGAAGCTTTCTTT.

This clone was detected only once. The rearrangement joins TRBV6-5 to TRBJ1-6, with TRBD1 as a possible D gene (5 bases). CDR1 is MNHEY and CDR2 is SVGAGI in the germline V gene. V was cut by 1 base and J by 14 bases, with 18 bases left in between. The CDR3 contains 15 residues. Here the CDR3 DNA reads TGTGCCAGCAGTTACTTAGGGACCTATTCAATATCCCTCCACTTT. Protein sequence: CASSYLGTYSISLHF.

V gene TRBV6-6 combines with J gene TRBJ2-1, with no clear D. Germline-derived CDR1 and CDR2 are MNHNY and SVGAGI (reference sequence). V was pared by 2 bases and J by 0 bases, with 8 bases between. The CDR3 contains 15 residues. The CDR3 sequence is CASSYAHSSYNEQFF. Written as DNA, the CDR3 is TGTGCCAGCAGTTACGCCCACTCCTCCTACAATGAGCAGTTCTTC.

V is TRBV5-6 and J is TRBJ1-2; 9 nucleotides align to TRBD1. Trimming removed 0 bases from V and 1 base from J; junction bases left unmatched: 4. The germline V gene has CDR1 SGHDT and CDR2 YYEEEE. The length of the CDR3 is 16 residues. CDR3 coding DNA: TGTGCCAGCAGCTTGGTCCTGGGACAGGGTAACTATGGCTACACCTTC. Amino acid sequence: CASSLVLGQGNYGYTF.

The CDR3 DNA reads TGTGCCAGCAGTTACCTTTCTCAGGGGAATTCACCCCTCCACTTT. Residues: CASSYLSQGNSPLHF. V is TRBV6-5 and J is TRBJ1-6; a possible D gene is TRBD1 (6 bases). Looked up from germline, CDR1 is MNHEY and CDR2 is SVGAGI. V was clipped by 2 bases and J by 7 bases, with 12 bases between them. This CDR3 has 15 residues.

The chain carries TRBV5-1 and TRBJ2-5, with 11 nucleotides matching TRBD2. After removal of 4 bases from V and 5 bases from J, the junction contained 4 bases not matched to a gene. Germline-derived CDR1 and CDR2 are SGHRS and YFSETQ. CDR3 length equals 14 residues. The CDR3 reads CASSLTSGIETQYF. The CDR3 DNA is TGCGCCAGCAGCCTGACTAGCGGGATTGAGACCCAGTACTTC.

CDR3 loop: CASSGTGGRRTEAFF. For the CDR3, the DNA is TGCGCCAGCAGCGGCACAGGGGGCAGGCGAACTGAAGCTTTCTTT. V usage is TRBV5-1 and J usage is TRBJ1-1, with 9 bases fitting TRBD1. Per germline, CDR1 SGHRS and CDR2 YFSETQ. The CDR3 extends over 15 amino acids. V lost 4 bases, J lost 5 bases, and 9 bases stayed unmatched.

This chain uses TRBV7-2 with TRBJ2-7; no clear D gene. The CDR3 is made up of 14 amino acids. Germline CDR1 and CDR2: SGHTA and FQGNSA. V was clipped by 0 bases and J by 4 bases, with 10 bases between them. The CDR3: CASSLAALLYEQYF. The CDR3 coding sequence is TGTGCCAGCAGCTTAGCGGCGCTTCTTTACGAGCAGTACTTC. Using reference TRBV7-2 and TRBJ2-7 for the parts outside the CDR3, the full variable domain is GAGVSQSPSNKVTEKGKDVELRCDPISGHTALYWYRQSLGQGLEFLIYFQGNSAPDKSGLPSDRFSAERTGGSVSTLTIQRTQQEDSAVYLCASSLAALLYEQYFGPGTRLTVT.

This clone was found a few times. This specimen includes other DNA sequences encoding the same CDR3. The chain couples TRBV6-1 to TRBJ1-6; D gene ambiguous. Trimming stripped 0 bases from V and 7 bases from J, with 7 bases between. Per the germline V gene, CDR1 is MNHNS and CDR2 is SASEGT. The CDR3 runs 14 residues. The CDR3 sequence is CASSEAWGNSPLHF. CDR3 DNA: TGTGCCAGCAGTGAAGCGTGGGGAAATTCACCCCTCCACTTT.

The V gene is TRBV6-1, the J gene TRBJ2-5; TRBD1 agrees at 9 bases. The trim removed 7 bases at V and 4 bases at J, leaving 7 bases unmatched. The CDR3 has 14 amino acids. The germline gives CDR1 MNHNS, CDR2 SASEGT. The CDR3 protein is CASILTGGIETQYF. In DNA, the CDR3 is TGTGCCAGCATCCTAACAGGGGGCATAGAGACCCAGTACTTC.

A single count supports this clone. In DNA form, the CDR3 reads TGTGCCAGCAGCCCCGGGGGGCTAGTTTACAATGAGCAGTTCTTC. The encoded protein is CASSPGGLVYNEQFF. This chain joins TRBV9 and TRBJ2-1, with a weak D call TRBD2 (7 bases). The CDR3 extends over 15 amino acids. Germline V gene data show CDR1 as SGDLS and CDR2 as YYNGEE. Deletions cut 4 bases from V and 4 bases from J, with 15 bases between.

This chain links TRBV7-9 with TRBJ2-7; 7 bases line up with TRBD1. This CDR3 spans 14 amino acids. The trim removed 1 base at V and 4 bases at J, leaving 4 bases unmatched. Looked up from germline, CDR1 is SEHNR and CDR2 is FQNEAQ (reference sequence). As DNA, the CDR3 is TGTGCCAGCAGCTTAGTAGGGACAGAGTACGAGCAGTACTTC. It codes for CASSLVGTEYEQYF.

The chain combines TRBV5-1 with TRBJ2-5; D may correspond to TRBD1 or TRBD2 (5 bases each). This CDR3 region has 14 residues. Looked up from germline, CDR1 is SGHRS and CDR2 is YFSETQ. V was pared by 4 bases and J by 3 bases, with 13 bases between. The CDR3 is CASSKGPGEETQYF. CDR3 coding DNA: TGCGCCAGCAGCAAGGGACCTGGGGAAGAGACCCAGTACTTC.

Comments on this clone: Other DNA sequences of this sample code for an identical CDR3. The chain recombines TRBV6-6 with TRBJ2-7; D is possibly TRBD1 (5 bases). Germline V CDR1 and CDR2: MNHNY, SVGAGI (reference sequence). V lost 0 bases and J lost 10, with 10 bases in between. This CDR3 is built from 12 residues. The CDR3 loop reads CASSYSQGEQYF. CDR3 bases: TGTGCCAGCAGTTACTCGCAAGGGGAACAGTACTTC.

As regards this clone: Other DNA sequences in this sample translate to the same CDR3. This chain links TRBV5-1 with TRBJ2-3, with 13 nucleotides matching TRBD2. Germline V gives CDR1 SGHRS, CDR2 YFSETQ. The CDR3 is made up of 16 amino acids. Trimming at V came to 0 bases and at J to 3 bases, leaving 1 base not matched to a gene. Here the CDR3 reads CASSLGLAGGTDTQYF. The DNA for the CDR3 is TGCGCCAGCAGCTTGGGACTAGCGGGAGGTACAGATACGCAGTATTTT.

Worth noting for this clone: The sample holds other DNA sequences that translate to the same CDR3. The chain employs TRBV5-4 and TRBJ1-4; 8 bases line up with TRBD1. CDR1 and CDR2 (germline): SGHNT, YYREEE (reference sequence). The CDR3 consists of 14 residues. With 3 bases clipped from V and 6 bases from J, the junction kept 4 bases outside the gene matches. CDR3: CASSSDRADEKLFF. The CDR3 DNA reads as TGTGCCAGCAGCTCGGACAGGGCGGATGAAAAACTGTTTTTT.

This chain uses TRBV11-1 with TRBJ2-1; D unclear. The CDR3 extends over 13 amino acids. V dropped 1 base and J dropped 7 bases, with 8 bases sitting between them. Germline loops: CDR1 SGHAT, CDR2 FQDESV (reference sequence). The CDR3 protein is CASSLVGTNEQFF. CDR3 in DNA: TGTGCCAGCAGCTTAGTGGGAACGAATGAGCAGTTCTTC.

The chain has TRBV10-2 and TRBJ1-4; D is uncertain. Germline V lookup: CDR1 WSHSY, CDR2 SAAADI. This CDR3 region has 13 residues. V lost 7 bases to trimming and J lost 7 bases, with 13 bases between them. CDR3 sequence reads: CASTEGQFEKLFF. For the CDR3, the DNA is TGCGCCAGCACGGAAGGGCAGTTTGAAAAACTGTTTTTT.

The rearrangement uses TRBV30 and TRBJ2-6; no firm D call. The V end lost 6 bases, the J end lost 0 bases, and 15 bases lay between the germline ends. The length of the CDR3 is 16 residues. Germline V CDR1 and CDR2: GTSNPN, SVGIG (reference sequence). The CDR3 sequence: CACPPGIDSGANVLTF. CDR3 sequence (DNA): TGTGCCTGCCCCCCAGGTATAGACTCTGGGGCCAACGTCCTGACTTTC.

This clone occurred once. The chain employs TRBV18 and TRBJ1-1, with 9 bases fitting TRBD1. The CDR3 loop spans 16 amino acids. Germline values: CDR1 KGHSH, CDR2 LQKENI. The V and J ends lost 3 bases and 4 bases, in that order; junction bases with no gene match: 9. The CDR3 DNA reads TGTGCCAGCTCACCCCCCGGGACAGGGAGGAGCACTGAAGCTTTCTTT. It is translated as CASSPPGTGRSTEAFF.

Note on this clone: In the same sample, other DNA sequences code for this CDR3. The CDR3 region is CASSLPGAYEQYF. Here the CDR3 DNA reads TGTGCCAGCAGTTTGCCGGGGGCCTACGAGCAGTACTTC. J is TRBJ2-7 and V is TRBV28; D perhaps matches TRBD2 (6 bases). V was pared by 3 bases and J by 2 bases, with 8 bases between. Germline V gene lookup returns CDR1 MDHEN and CDR2 SYDVKM. The CDR3 runs 13 residues. The variable domain in full, completed from reference TRBV28 and TRBJ2-7, reads DVKVTQSSRYLVKRTGEKVFLECVQDMDHENMFWYRQDPGLGLRLIYFSYDVKMKEKGDIPEGYSVSREKKERFSLILESASTNQTSMYLCASSLPGAYEQYFGPGTRLTVT.

This chain uses TRBV27 with TRBJ1-6; a weak D match, TRBD1 (6 bases). The CDR3 has 17 amino acids. Germline assignment: CDR1 MNHEY and CDR2 SMNVEV (reference sequence). Deletions cut 4 bases from V and 2 bases from J, with 15 bases between. CDR3 protein: CASSSLKGGTYNSPLHF. The CDR3 DNA follows: TGTGCCAGCAGTTCCCTCAAGGGGGGCACCTATAATTCACCCCTCCACTTT.

This clone was observed a handful of times. This chain connects TRBV2 to TRBJ1-1; D is unclear. V lost 4 bases and J lost 1, with 7 bases in between. Per germline, CDR1 SNHLY and CDR2 FYNNEI. This CDR3 is 13 amino acids long. CDR3 amino acids: CASSGRTNTEAFF. Here the CDR3 DNA reads TGTGCCAGCAGTGGACGGACGAACACTGAAGCTTTCTTT.

V is TRBV4-1 and J is TRBJ2-7; either TRBD1 or TRBD2 may supply D (6 bases each). V was cut by 1 base and J by 4 bases, with 17 bases left in between. The CDR3 has 16 residues. CDR1 and CDR2 from the germline V gene are MGHRA and YSYEKL. CDR3 region: CASSQGRGGRDYEQYF. The DNA for the CDR3 is TGCGCCAGCAGCCAAGGAAGAGGGGGGCGTGATTACGAGCAGTACTTC.

Remarks on this clone: At the DNA level, this CDR3 is encoded by other sequences in the same sample as well. The V call is TRBV5-4, the J call TRBJ1-4; D not certain. Germline CDR1 reads SGHNT; CDR2 reads YYREEE (reference sequence). Trimming shortened V by 5 bases and J by 0 bases, and 5 bases separated the two germline ends. The CDR3 length is 13 residues. CDR3 protein: CASSPATNEKLFF. In DNA, the CDR3 is TGTGCCAGCAGTCCCGCAACTAATGAAAAACTGTTTTTT.